This TCR beta chain comes out of a study of cytomegalovirus exposure and HLA in healthy donors (dated by TCRdb to the late 2010s). General notes on the study: In an earlier analysis of under 750 of the donors, about 270 Gb of sequence data and 117 million unique TCR beta sequences from about 180 million T cells were reported. An early release that covered about 600 HLA-typed donors contained about 300 gigabases of sequencing data and tens of millions of unique TCR sequences. Of the roughly 410 genotyped donors, roughly 76% were placed in the genetic ancestry cluster associated with self-reported Caucasian donors. The aim of the study was to test whether cataloging public T cell receptors could identify signatures of past pathogen exposure. The study profiled the T cell repertoires of hundreds of subjects by immunosequencing and related them to cytomegalovirus serostatus. In addition to the first cohort of roughly 700 subjects, a separate validation cohort of under 150 different subjects was used. The study combined high-throughput TCR immunosequencing, statistical association of individual TCRs with disease status, and machine learning to predict cytomegalovirus infection status. A later analysis re-analyzed previously published TCR beta repertoires from 550 to 700 donors and added high-resolution HLA genotyping to study TCR occurrence patterns. Rather than using new phenotypic data, the later analysis identified candidate immune exposures from TCR beta sequences and from how often those sequences occurred across donors. To decide whether each TCR beta V gene segment behaved as functional or pseudogenic, an earlier analysis of approximately 620 of the donors relied on high-throughput TCR beta sequencing. Donor age, sex, ethnicity and CMV serostatus were compiled alongside the repertoire data. A later genetic analysis used genome-wide SNP genotypes for about three fifths of the roughly 700 donors, treating that subset as a discovery cohort. All discovery cohort repertoires had been generated on a single sequencing platform. Class I and class II HLA loci were covered by the typing at four-digit resolution. The number of donors typed differed by locus, with roughly 620-640 for A, B, C, DRB1 and DQB1, roughly 520 for DQA1, over 600 for DPA1, and about 450 for DPB1. Roughly five DR-DQ haplotypes were treated as single units for association and clustering because of strong linkage in the cohort. Among 398 genotyped donors of the cohort, an average of around 250,000 unique TCR beta nucleotide sequences was sequenced per donor, of which roughly 17% were non-productive. What the authors observed across the whole study: Specific HLA alleles were associated with roughly 17,000 TCR beta sequences at a false discovery rate of 0.05 in a later analysis. Because counts were too low, seventeen rarely observed V segments, including chromosome 9 orphons, were excluded from the earlier analysis of around 640 of the donors. Several of the top co-occurrence clusters appeared to be linked to parvovirus B19, influenza, CMV and Epstein-Barr virus, according to a later analysis. A later analysis found that TCR association rates varied across HLA loci, with DRB1 alleles showing the most associated TCRs and HLA-C alleles the fewest. CMV serostatus was the only immune exposure information available for the cohort. In a later analysis, HLA-associated TCR beta chains showed more clonal expansion and lower generation probabilities than non-associated chains that were equally common. In an earlier analysis of approximately 590 of the donors, most TCR beta V segments appeared in productive rearrangements about 87% or about 30% of the time, broadly matching IMGT annotations. Only TCR beta chains were sequenced in this cohort, and the absence of alpha or paired-chain data limited detectable features. Some IMGT-functional V segments, including TRBV6-2 and TRBV6-3, could not be told apart with the 87-base-pair reads, so those segments were excluded. A later analysis found that most CMV-associated TCR beta chains appeared HLA-restricted, with HLA associations seemingly driven largely by CMV exposure. According to the authors, the approach could potentially be generalized to other disease states and immunological phenotypes. A further reported finding was that TCR beta sequences accurately predicted the HLA-A and HLA-B alleles for most subjects in the first cohort. The presence/absence analyses assumed that sequencing depth was roughly uniform across donors, and that assumption may not be true. The sequencing pipeline was judged likely to have produced a cluster of highly shared sequence variants as a technical artifact. Assigning TCR associations to individual alleles was difficult when HLA alleles, especially DR and DQ, strongly co-occurred. Compared with the roughly 720-donor mean, donors in an Asian-associated ancestry cluster had fewer N-insertions in productive TCRs, according to a later genetic analysis. A total of roughly 160 TCR beta chains were listed by the study as associated with cytomegalovirus. The classifier was reported to diagnose cytomegalovirus status with high specificity and sensitivity in both the original cohort and the validation cohort. A later genetic analysis associated a missense DCLRE1C variant with V-gene and J-gene trimming of TCR beta chains, and an independent cohort replicated the association. Linkage disequilibrium might explain the correlated functional status among segregating V segments, but an unknown experimental factor could not be ruled out. Because HLA typing was unavailable for some donors at each locus, only the typed subset was used in association tests. Across donors, most TCR sequences were observed very rarely, whereas some public TCRs were present in many individuals. Three of the identified cytomegalovirus-associated TCR beta chains were confirmed in vitro to be specific for cytomegalovirus antigens.

On this clone itself: Its cognate antigen has yet to be identified. No per-base quality is available; no much larger clone lies one base away.

The cohort consisted of 666 healthy bone marrow donors. At the time of sampling, every cohort member was nominally healthy, though immune exposures that went unrecorded were likely present. The donor was CMV seropositive and belonged to the group of 250 to 300 seropositive cohort members. A peripheral blood sample was provided by each donor, and peripheral blood mononuclear cells were used for TCR beta sequencing. Genomic DNA extraction from the blood cell samples was performed with the Qiagen DNeasy Blood Extraction Kit. Receptors were amplified or captured by the immunoSEQ multiplex PCR assay. For the multiplex PCR, a mixture combining 60 forward primers for TCR Vbeta segments and 13 reverse primers for TCR Jbeta segments was used. Amplification of the CDR3 region of rearranged TCR beta genes was performed with a multiplex PCR assay on genomic DNA. The amplified TCR beta libraries were sequenced on the Illumina HiSeq System as 87-base-pair reads. Per the authors' processing: A later analysis counted about 80 million unique TCR beta chains across the 550 to 800 repertoires, and some 11 million of these chains were shared by at least two donors. Raw reads were error-corrected and collapsed into unique sequences by a nearest-neighbor algorithm in which closely related sequences were merged to remove PCR and sequencing errors. Alignment of CDR3 sequences to IMGT reference sequences was used to assign V, D and J gene segments. For a sequence to be retained, at least a six-nucleotide match to both a V gene segment and a J gene segment was required. A rearrangement counted as productive if the CDR3 had no stop codons and remained in frame with V and J, and every other rearrangement counted as non-productive. CDR3 was defined according to IMGT convention as the region running from the second conserved V-encoded cysteine to the conserved J-encoded phenylalanine. Sequences without an unambiguous match to a single V gene segment were excluded from the earlier analysis of about 630 of the donors. An earlier analysis of a few hundred of the donors classified V segments as functional when productive rearrangements were above 56.7% and as segregating when the standard deviation between donors was above 5%. A statistical classification framework was built to diagnose cytomegalovirus status from the catalog of TCR beta chain sequences. A later analysis assigned V and J genes by comparing TCR nucleotide sequences with IMGT/GENE-DB human TR gene sequences. In a later analysis, CDR3 sequences and most-parsimonious VDJ recombination scenarios were assigned using the TCRdist pipeline. A later analysis defined each TCR beta chain by its CDR3 amino acid sequence plus V-gene family, and excluded reads lacking a unique V-gene family. A later analysis removed 600 or so highly shared, low-generation-probability nucleotide sequences to deal with suspected cross-contamination and a sequencing artifact. In a later analysis, a clonal expansion index for each public chain was calculated from normalized within-repertoire ranks of inferred template counts. Generation probabilities in a later analysis came from a VDJ recombination model fitted to out-of-frame rearrangements, and those results were checked against IGoR. In a later analysis, TCR-TCR, TCR-HLA and TCR-CMV co-occurrence was scored with hypergeometric tests, and a repertoire-size bias correction was applied to TCR pairs. In a later analysis, false discovery rates were estimated by permuting HLA or CMV assignments 20 times. In a later analysis, co-occurring TCRs were grouped using DBSCAN, and TCRdist sequence similarity was added for clustering within HLA-allele-positive subsets. Co-occurrence clustering excluded repertoires with fewer than 30,000 or more than 120,000 public chains, plus five with anomalous nucleotide sharing. As stored in TCRdb, this immuneACCESS dataset retains in-frame rearrangements with V and J assigned. A fraction of the clones does not appear; measured against another copy, unresolved V genes explain less than half of the discrepancy, and the remainder lacks a known reason. V, J and clone size were drawn from that table, and D and trimming were deduced from the DNA. A total of roughly 88,000 clones appear in this sample, less than 85% of them only once. The biggest ten clones account for less than 6% of the sample.

The germline V and J ends show losses of 4 bases and 7 bases respectively, and no gene match explains 9 bases of the junction. CDR1 WSHSY and CDR2 SAAADI were looked up in the germline V gene. Including the terminal cysteine and phenylalanine, the CDR3 comprises 15 residues. CDR3 DNA only is kept here, 45 bases in frame from base 1. The chain joins TRBV10-2 to TRBJ2-2; 7 bases in between match TRBD1. The TCR comes from a man aged 25-45 years in good health and CMV-seropositive. Sequencing used PBMCs. For the CDR3, the sequence is CASSVIQGLNGELFF. In nucleotide form, the sequence is TGCGCCAGCAGTGTCATACAGGGGCTTAACGGGGAGCTGTTTTTT.